The clone carrying this T cell receptor (beta chain) was detected ten times or more. Its antigen is not identified. This entry comes from a study of T cells in Graves' hyperthyroidism and ophthalmopathy. Amplified TCR beta CDR3 regions came from RNA transcripts. Primed by the HTBI set, a first-round RT-PCR was run on the TCR CDR3. TCRdb processed the multiplex PCR reads anew with MiXCR; each CDR3 protein has one entry. The sample holds hundreds of thousands of distinct CDR3 sequences, around 16% seen once. Graves' hyperthyroidism is called stable when ophthalmopathy does not progress within 18 months. It was approximately 9.7 ml of fresh peripheral blood that supplied the PBMCs. Study-level results: Most thyroid clonotypes with frequency above 0.001 were detected in blood.

The material sequenced was blood. The clonotype originates from a woman under 30 with Graves' hyperthyroidism.

In DNA form, the CDR3 reads TGTGCCAGCAGTTACGGGACAGGGGGCTCGAGTAACTATGGCTACACCTTC. Translated: CASSYGTGGSSNYGYTF. This chain connects TRBV6-5 to TRBJ1-2, with 12 bases fitting TRBD1. The CDR3 length is 17 residues. V was clipped by 2 bases and J by 1 base; unmatched bases: 5. Germline-derived CDR1 and CDR2 are MNHEY and SVGAGI.